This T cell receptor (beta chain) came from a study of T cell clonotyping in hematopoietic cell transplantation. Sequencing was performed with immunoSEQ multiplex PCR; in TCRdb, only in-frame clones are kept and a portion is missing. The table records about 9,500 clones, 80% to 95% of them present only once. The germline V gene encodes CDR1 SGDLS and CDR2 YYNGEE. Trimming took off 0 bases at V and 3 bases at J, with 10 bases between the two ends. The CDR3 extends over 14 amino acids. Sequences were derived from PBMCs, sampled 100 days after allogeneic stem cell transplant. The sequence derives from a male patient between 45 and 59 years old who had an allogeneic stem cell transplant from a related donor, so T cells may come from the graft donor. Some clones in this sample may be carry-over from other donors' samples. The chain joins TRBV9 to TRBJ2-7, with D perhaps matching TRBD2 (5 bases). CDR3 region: CASSVGGADYEQYF. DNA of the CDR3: TGTGCCAGCAGCGTAGGGGGAGCTGACTACGAGCAGTACTTC.